One and the same sample provided the 2 T cell receptor beta chains below, sequenced in a study of T cell repertoires in cytomegalovirus infection (dated by TCRdb to between 2018 and 2021). TCRdb shows the sequencer as Illumina HiSeq 1500. Through fastp at Q25 and MiXCR, TCRdb rebuilt clones from the public reads, retaining in-frame beta chains. Each CDR3 protein gets just one entry, which takes the most common genes and DNA from the rows behind it. Counted in this sample were approximately 600,000 distinct CDR3 sequences; 40% of them appeared once. The ten largest clones add up to around 48% of the sample. Their target antigens are unknown. This specimen's treatment or condition label, per the study, means: in vitro stimulation with specific CMV peptide epitopes to enrich CMV-specific T cells. Sequencing used cultured PBMCs, obtained from culture after CMV antigen stimulation. Source of these receptors: a human donor in good health (CMV status not recorded). Some clones in this sample may be carry-over from other donors' samples.

The V and J genes are TRBV6-2 or TRBV6-3 and TRBJ1-6, with 10 bases identical to TRBD1. The V gene end was trimmed by 5 bases and the J gene end by 10 bases; junction bases not matched to a gene: 8. Germline values: CDR1 MNHEY, CDR2 SVGEGT. The CDR3 consists of 15 residues. The DNA for the CDR3 is TGTGCCAGCAGTCCCGAGACAGGGGGCACATCACCCCTCCACTTT. Its translation: CASSPETGGTSPLHF.

This chain connects TRBV5-6 to TRBJ1-5; maybe TRBD1 (5 bases). V was trimmed by 5 bases and J by 2 bases, leaving 17 bases between them. This CDR3 has 16 amino acids. CDR1 is SGHDT and CDR2 is YYEEEE in the germline V gene. The CDR3, as DNA: TGTGCCAGCAGTCTAGGCGCAGGGTCGGGCAATCAGCCCCAGCATTTT. Encoded protein: CASSLGAGSGNQPQHF.